This TCR beta chain was identified in a study of beta chain features in type 1 diabetes. On the study more broadly: In all, around 100,000,000 sorted cells from all samples were analyzed. Study-wide results and caveats: The VDJ junctions of type 1 diabetes patients carried fewer insertions and more deletions. TCRB CDR3s were moderately but significantly shorter in Type 1 diabetes patients in all four CD4+ subsets.

V was shortened by 6 bases and J by 4 bases, with 15 bases between the two germline ends. Per germline, CDR1 MNHEY and CDR2 SVGAGI. The CDR3 has 14 amino acids. As every portion of the isolated RNA was reverse transcribed, the sequencing read expressed TCRB transcripts. TCRdb keeps only in-frame clones here, not all; method: immunoSEQ multiplex PCR. The data hold about 260,000 clones, with roughly 20% observed a single time. A CD45RO/CCR7/CD25/CD127/CD95/CD27 panel sorted naive, central memory, regulatory and stem cell-like memory CD4+ cells. Without exception, sorted populations had purity beyond 95%. This clone has a single count. The antigen is not known.

The chain uses TRBV6-5 and TRBJ1-2, with a possible D match to TRBD1 (5 bases). The sample consisted of naive CD4+ T cells from blood. The TCR originated in a woman aged 40 to 50 with type 1 diabetes. CDR3 bases: TGTGCCAGCAGAGGGGCGAGCCTTTCCTATGGCTACACCTTC. The encoded protein is CASRGASLSYGYTF.